A selection of T cell receptor beta chains follows, all from one sample in a study of blood T cell repertoires in COVID-19. Some clones are missing from TCRdb's copy, which holds only in-frame ones; the method was immunoSEQ multiplex PCR. The table records about 270,000 clones, around nine tenths of them present only once. Sequencing used peripheral blood. Receptor source: a man aged 35 to 55 with active or convalescent COVID-19. Both conserved end residues are part of each CDR3. A D gene is named only where the DNA matches it firmly. A row's size may be missing; if present it is once, few, many or a size class.

>NA|TRBV28|TRBJ2-7|NA
TGTGCCAGCAGCCCCCCCAGGGGAGGGGACGAGCAGTACTTC
CASSPPRGGDEQYF
>NA|TRBV5-1|TRBJ2-2|NA
TGCGCCAGCGCTCCGGGGTCTACGAACACCGGGGAGCTGTTTTTT
CASAPGSTNTGELFF
>TRBD1|TRBV11-3|TRBJ1-5|NA
TGTGCCAGCAGCAAGGGACAGGGTGTCGATCAGCCCCAGCATTTT
CASSKGQGVDQPQHF
>TRBD1|TRBV28|TRBJ1-2|NA
TGTGCCAGCAATCCGGGACAGGGCGCGGACGGCTACACCTTC
CASNPGQGADGYTF
>TRBD2|TRBV2|TRBJ2-3|NA
TGTGCCAGCAGGGGGAGGGGCACAGATACGCAGTATTTT
CASRGRGTDTQYF
>TRBD2|TRBV10-3|TRBJ2-1|NA
TGTGCCATCAAAAGCGGGGGGGCCTACAATGAGCAGTTCTTC
CAIKSGGAYNEQFF
>TRBD1|TRBV12-3/TRBV12-4|TRBJ1-2|NA
TGTGCCAGCAGTCCCACAGGGGTCTATGGCTACACCTTC
CASSPTGVYGYTF
>NA|TRBV5-1|TRBJ1-6|NA
TGCGCCAGCAGCTTAGGAGGGATCAGTAATTCACCCCTCCACTTT
CASSLGGISNSPLHF
>NA|TRBV5-4|TRBJ2-1|once
TGTGCCAGCAGCTTGGGGCAGGGGTACTACAATGAGCAGTTCTTC
CASSLGQGYYNEQFF
>NA|TRBV29-1|TRBJ2-1|NA
TGCAGCGTTGAAGATCCCCGAGAGAGGGGGGGGAATGAGCAGTTCTTC
CSVEDPRERGGNEQFF
>TRBD1|TRBV28|TRBJ2-7|NA
TGTGCCAGCAGTTTCGGACAGGCCGAGCAGTACTTC
CASSFGQAEQYF
>TRBD1|TRBV30|TRBJ1-2|NA
TGTGCCTACGGGACAGGGGACCTCTATGGCTACACCTTC
CAYGTGDLYGYTF
>NA|TRBV28|TRBJ1-2|NA
TGTGCCAGCAGTTTACCGGCGGGCTATGGCTACACCTTC
CASSLPAGYGYTF
>TRBD1|TRBV5-1|TRBJ2-5|once
TGCGCCAGCAGCTCAACAGGGGCGAGACAAGAGACCCAGTACTTC
CASSSTGARQETQYF
>TRBD1|TRBV2|TRBJ2-5|NA
TGTGCCAGCACACCGGGACAGGGGCAAGAGACCCAGTACTTC
CASTPGQGQETQYF
>NA|TRBV23-1|TRBJ1-5|once
TGCGCCAGCAGCCCCTTCCGCGCGGACCTGGGGGGTCAGCCCCAGCATTTT
CASSPFRADLGGQPQHF
>NA|TRBV5-4|TRBJ1-6|once
TGTGCCAGCAGCTCCCAAGGGGCCTATAATTCACCCCTCCACTTT
CASSSQGAYNSPLHF
>NA|TRBV4-1|TRBJ1-2|NA
TGCGCCAGCAGCCCCCCCTCCGGGGTCGAATTCTATGGCTACACCTTC
CASSPPSGVEFYGYTF
>NA|TRBV30|TRBJ2-2|once
TGTGCCTGGAGCAAATTGTCGGCCGGGGAGCTGTTTTTT
CAWSKLSAGELFF
>NA|TRBV30|TRBJ2-7|NA
TGTGCCTGGAGTAGGACGGGACAAACCTCCGAGCAGTACTTC
CAWSRTGQTSEQYF
>TRBD1|TRBV5-6|TRBJ2-7|once
TGTGCCACACATCCGGGACAGGGCCCTACCTCCTACGAGCAGTACTTC
CATHPGQGPTSYEQYF
>NA|TRBV5-1|TRBJ1-3|once
TGCGCCAGCAGCTTGGAAGGAGGGGCAAGCTCTGGAAACACCATATATTTT
CASSLEGGASSGNTIYF
>NA|TRBV21-1|TRBJ2-6|NA
TGTGCCAGCAGCAAAGTATCGGCAGGGGCTTCCTCTGGGGCCAACGTCCTGACTTTC
CASSKVSAGASSGANVLTF
>TRBD1|TRBV7-9|TRBJ2-7|NA
TGTGCCAGCAGCTGCCGGGACAGGGTTGGTTACGAGCAGTACTTC
CASSCRDRVGYEQYF
>NA|TRBV7-3|TRBJ1-6|once
TGTGCCAGCAGCTTCACAGTCGATTCACCCCTCCACTTT
CASSFTVDSPLHF
>TRBD2|TRBV6-5|TRBJ2-7|few
TGTGCCAGCGCTTACTCTAGCGGTTTACAGGTGGAGCAGTACTTC
CASAYSSGLQVEQYF
>NA|TRBV24-1|TRBJ2-1|NA
TGTGCCACTCAGGACAGTTATCACAATGAGCAGTTCTTC
CATQDSYHNEQFF
>NA|TRBV28|TRBJ2-7|NA
TGTGCCAGCAGTTCCACGATAACAGGAAAGGGGGATGCACGCTCCTACGAGCAGTACTTC
CASSSTITGKGDARSYEQYF
>NA|TRBV10-3|TRBJ2-5|NA
TGTGCCATCGAAGAGGGTCTTGGGGAGACCCAGTACTTC
CAIEEGLGETQYF
>TRBD2|TRBV3-1/TRBV3-2|TRBJ2-7|NA
TGTGCCAGCAGCCAAGGTCGGCGGGGGGCTTCCTACGAGCAGTACTTC
CASSQGRRGASYEQYF
>NA|TRBV5-6|TRBJ1-4|few
TGTGCCAGCAGCTTGGCTAACAGACAGAGAGGCGGTAATGAAAAACTGTTTTTT
CASSLANRQRGGNEKLFF